This section outlines one T cell receptor (beta chain) sequence together with its context. The data originate from a study of T cells in Graves' hyperthyroidism and ophthalmopathy. CDR1 MNHNY and CDR2 SVGAGI come from the germline V gene (reference sequence). CDR3 length: 15 residues. V shed 2 bases and J shed 3 bases, with 13 bases lying between them. Amplified regions were TCR beta CDR3 sequences from RNA transcripts. The TCR CDR3 first-round RT-PCR relied on the HTBI primer set. TCRdb reprocessed the multiplex PCR reads with MiXCR, giving one entry per CDR3 protein. Found here are about 580,000 distinct CDR3 sequences, about 43% of them singletons; the top ten hold approximately 7.5%.

Sequencing was carried out using peripheral blood or thyroid tissue (not recorded which). This TCR derives from a young woman with Graves' hyperthyroidism. The rearrangement uses TRBV6-6 and TRBJ1-2; D not resolved. The CDR3 DNA reads TGTGCCAGCAGTTACCTGGGTTCGAAGGACTATGGCTACACCTTC. Protein: CASSYLGSKDYGYTF.